These 21 T cell receptor beta chains came from one sample sequenced in a study of OX40 agonist ivuxolimab in advanced cancers. TCRdb's table, derived via immunoSEQ multiplex PCR, lists solely in-frame clones and lacks some. Counted here are 65,000 to 95,000 clones, approximately 92% occurring once; the ten biggest clones make up 7.1%. Sequenced material: CD4+ or CD8+ T cells sorted from blood, taken in a trial of the OX40 agonist ivuxolimab. All receptors derive from an adult with an advanced solid tumor such as melanoma, head and neck, liver or kidney cancer.

The V gene is TRBV4-1, the J gene TRBJ1-5; D gene unclear. The CDR3 loop spans 17 amino acids. V gave up 0 bases and J gave up 3 bases, with 15 bases separating them. Germline V gene data show CDR1 as MGHRA and CDR2 as YSYEKL. CDR3 coding DNA: TGCGCCAGCAGCCAAGAGTGGCAGCGAAATCCCAATCAGCCCCAGCATTTT. Translated: CASSQEWQRNPNQPQHF.

The V and J genes are TRBV5-1 and TRBJ2-1, with D uncertain. The CDR3 consists of 15 residues. V was trimmed by 0 bases and J by 7 bases, leaving 14 bases between them. Germline CDR1 reads SGHRS; CDR2 reads YFSETQ. CDR3 nucleotide sequence: TGCGCCAGCAGCTTGGGATTCGATGGGTCGAATGAGCAGTTCTTC. Protein: CASSLGFDGSNEQFF.

The rearrangement joins TRBV5-4 to TRBJ2-1, with 12 bases that match TRBD1. The CDR3 consists of 15 residues. The V segment lost 4 bases and the J segment 3 bases; nucleotides outside the gene matches: 2. Per germline, CDR1 SGHNT and CDR2 YYREEE (reference sequence). CDR3 sequence reads: CASSRDRGHYNEQFF. The CDR3 DNA reads TGTGCCAGCAGCCGGGACAGGGGGCACTACAATGAGCAGTTCTTC.

V usage is TRBV14 and J usage is TRBJ2-7; 7 bases are a match to TRBD2. The germline CDR1 and CDR2 sequences are SGHDN and FVKESK. Trimming at V came to 5 bases and at J to 2 bases, leaving 9 bases not matched to a gene. The CDR3 has 15 amino acids. CDR3 DNA sequence: TGTGCCAGCAGCTCAGAACTGGGACTAACCTACGAGCAGTACTTC. Amino acids: CASSSELGLTYEQYF.

The V call is TRBV7-6, the J call TRBJ2-3, with 8 positions matching TRBD2. V was clipped by 0 bases and J by 5 bases; unmatched bases: 7. This CDR3 contains 16 residues. The germline CDR1 and CDR2 sequences are SGHVS and FNYEAQ. Here the CDR3 DNA reads TGTGCCAGCAGCTTAGCTAGCGGGACCTTGGGAGATACGCAGTATTTT. Its translation is CASSLASGTLGDTQYF.

This chain connects TRBV6-4 to TRBJ1-1; no clear D gene. Germline V CDR1 and CDR2: MRHNA, SNTAGT. This CDR3 spans 13 amino acids. Trimming removed 6 bases from V and 5 bases from J, with 13 bases in between. The CDR3 protein is CASRLKEETEAFF. In nucleotides, the CDR3 is TGTGCCAGCAGACTCAAGGAGGAGACTGAAGCTTTCTTT.

This rearrangement joins TRBV28 to TRBJ2-1; D unclear. Trimming shortened V by 4 bases and J by 15 bases, and 13 bases separated the two germline ends. This CDR3 spans 11 amino acids. Germline loops: CDR1 MDHEN, CDR2 SYDVKM. The CDR3 loop is CASSSTISLFF. CDR3 nucleotides: TGTGCCAGCAGTTCCACCATATCGTTGTTCTTC.

The chain carries TRBV28 and TRBJ1-4; 7 nucleotides align to TRBD1. Per germline, CDR1 MDHEN and CDR2 SYDVKM. The CDR3 has 15 residues. V lost 7 bases and J lost 3; bases outside the gene matches: 8. The CDR3 nucleotides read TGTGCCAGCACCTTGAGCGGGACAGCTAATGAAAAACTGTTTTTT. Translated, it gives CASTLSGTANEKLFF.

V is TRBV15 and J is TRBJ1-1; 7 bases align to TRBD1. The CDR3 is made up of 14 amino acids. V gave up 0 bases and J gave up 5 bases; unmatched junction bases: 3. Germline assignment: CDR1 LNHNV and CDR2 YYDKDF (reference sequence). As DNA, the CDR3 is TGTGCCACCAGCAGAGAGACGACAGGGACTGAAGCTTTCTTT. Encoded protein: CATSRETTGTEAFF.

This sequence joins TRBV11-2 and TRBJ2-1, with a tentative D call TRBD1 (6 bases). V was shortened by 6 bases and J by 4 bases, with 19 bases between the two germline ends. CDR3 size: 16 residues. Germline V lookup: CDR1 SGHAT, CDR2 FQNNGV. The CDR3 coding sequence is TGTGCCAGCAGACCCACCCAGGGGCGAACATACAATGAGCAGTTCTTC. Amino acid sequence: CASRPTQGRTYNEQFF.

This clone was detected once. The V call is TRBV9, the J call TRBJ2-1, with 12 bases aligning to TRBD1. This CDR3 comprises 16 residues. Germline V lookup: CDR1 SGDLS, CDR2 YYNGEE. The V and J ends lost 4 bases and 10 bases, in that order; junction bases with no gene match: 12. This chain's CDR3 is CASSSNPGQGASEQFF. The DNA for the CDR3 is TGTGCCAGCAGCTCAAACCCGGGACAGGGGGCGAGCGAGCAGTTCTTC.

The chain is built from TRBV7-9 and TRBJ2-1; possible D gene TRBD2, 6 bases. Trimming left V 1 base short and J 6 bases short, with 10 bases between. CDR1 is SEHNR, CDR2 FQNEAQ, per germline (reference sequence). This CDR3 has 14 residues. CDR3 nucleotide sequence: TGTGCCAGCAGCTTAGAGGGACTCCTCAATGAGCAGTTCTTC. This gives the protein CASSLEGLLNEQFF.

The rearrangement links TRBV5-4 to TRBJ2-4; no clear D. CDR3 length: 15 residues. V lost 5 bases and J lost 3, with 15 bases in between. The germline CDR1 and CDR2 sequences are SGHNT and YYREEE (reference sequence). The CDR3 bases are TGTGCCAGCAGTCTATCGACGCAGCTCAAAAACATTCAGTACTTC. This codes for CASSLSTQLKNIQYF.

This chain links TRBV18 with TRBJ1-1, with D uncertain. Germline V gene sequence: CDR1 KGHSH, CDR2 LQKENI. This CDR3 is built from 16 residues. V was clipped by 3 bases and J by 5 bases, with 19 bases between them. CDR3 nucleotide sequence: TGTGCCAGCTCACCGAACCCCGTGGCGGGCGGGACTGAAGCTTTCTTT. It yields the protein CASSPNPVAGGTEAFF. Complete variable domain (other parts from reference TRBV18 and TRBJ1-1): NAGVMQNPRHLVRRRGQEARLRCSPMKGHSHVYWYRQLPEEGLKFMVYLQKENIIDESGMPKERFSAEFPKEGPSILRIQQVVRGDSAAYFCASSPNPVAGGTEAFFGQGTRLTVV.

This clone was detected a few times. This chain connects TRBV30 to TRBJ1-1; a weak D match, TRBD1 (5 bases). The V end was cut by 2 bases, the J end by 4 bases, with 14 bases between. Germline V gene lookup returns CDR1 GTSNPN and CDR2 SVGIG (reference sequence). The CDR3 spans 14 residues. The CDR3 reads CAWSRRGWGTEAFF. DNA for the CDR3: TGTGCCTGGAGTAGGAGGGGCTGGGGCACTGAAGCTTTCTTT.

The V gene is TRBV5-1, the J gene TRBJ2-3; TRBD2 agrees at 8 bases. The CDR3 contains 15 residues. Germline assignment: CDR1 SGHRS and CDR2 YFSETQ. V was pared by 5 bases and J by 4 bases, with 9 bases of the junction left unmatched. The CDR3 protein is CASSPGRLAPDTQYF. CDR3 sequence (DNA): TGCGCCAGCAGTCCAGGGCGACTAGCGCCAGATACGCAGTATTTT. Variable domain in full (rest from reference TRBV5-1 and TRBJ2-3): KAGVTQTPRYLIKTRGQQVTLSCSPISGHRSVSWYQQTPGQGLQFLFEYFSETQRNKGNFPGRFSGRQFSNSRSEMNVSTLELGDSALYLCASSPGRLAPDTQYFGPGTRLTVL.

The chain is built from TRBV27 and TRBJ2-7; 9 nucleotides match TRBD1. The CDR3 has 18 residues. The V and J ends lost 0 bases and 2 bases, in that order; junction bases with no gene match: 11. Germline V lookup: CDR1 MNHEY, CDR2 SMNVEV (reference sequence). The CDR3 DNA reads TGTGCCAGCAGTTTATCGTATCCGGGACAGGGAACCCCCTACGAGCAGTACTTC. Translation: CASSLSYPGQGTPYEQYF.

The genes are TRBV5-1 and TRBJ1-5; 8 positions match TRBD1. Germline CDR1 and CDR2: SGHRS and YFSETQ. The V gene end was trimmed by 4 bases and the J gene end by 6 bases; junction bases not matched to a gene: 6. The CDR3 is 14 amino acids. The DNA for the CDR3 is TGCGCCAGCAGCCCGCAGGGGGCCGGTCAGCCCCAGCATTTT. It yields the protein CASSPQGAGQPQHF.

The chain links TRBV29-1 to TRBJ2-3; the D is unclear. Germline CDR1 reads SQVTM; CDR2 reads ANQGSEA. The CDR3 is 11 residues long. V lost 4 bases and J lost 5, with 7 bases in between. As DNA, the CDR3 is TGCAGCGTTGGTAATAAAGATACGCAGTATTTT. Its translation is CSVGNKDTQYF.

J is TRBJ2-3 and V is TRBV5-1; D may be TRBD1 (5 bases). V dropped 4 bases and J dropped 0 bases, with 9 bases sitting between them. CDR3 length: 14 amino acids. Looked up from germline, CDR1 is SGHRS and CDR2 is YFSETQ. The CDR3 bases are TGCGCCAGCAGCCGCGACAGAAGCACAGATACGCAGTATTTT. Encoded protein: CASSRDRSTDTQYF.

This sequence joins TRBV6-6 and TRBJ1-3, with D hard to call. The V gene's germline CDR1 is MNHNY and CDR2 SVGAGI (reference sequence). Trimming cost V 2 bases and J 4 bases, with 6 bases left between them. The CDR3 has 13 residues. CDR3 DNA sequence: TGTGCCAGCAGTTACACAGAGGGAAACACCATATATTTT. This sequence encodes CASSYTEGNTIYF.